The clone carrying this TCR beta chain was seen many times. The germline gives CDR1 SQVTM, CDR2 ANQGSEA. V trimming: 4 bases; J trimming: 4 bases; junction bases outside the gene matches: 10. CDR3 size: 14 residues. PBMCs were sourced from more than 9 ml fresh peripheral blood. Amplification of TCR beta CDR3 regions was performed using RNA transcripts as template. When the TCR CDR3 underwent first-round RT-PCR, the HTBI primer set was used. MiXCR was run by TCRdb on the multiplex PCR reads, yielding one entry per CDR3 protein. The table lists approximately 870,000 distinct CDR3 sequences, 38% of them singletons. The source of the sample is a study of T cells in Graves' hyperthyroidism and ophthalmopathy. Looking at the study overall: Before any treatment, at initial diagnosis, peripheral blood was collected.

The clonotype originates from a man aged 18 to 29 with Graves' hyperthyroidism. The chain couples TRBV29-1 to TRBJ2-7; 7 nucleotides align to TRBD1. The specimen was blood. The CDR3 sequence: CSVGVSRDSYEQYF. The DNA for the CDR3 is TGCAGCGTTGGCGTGAGCCGGGACAGTTACGAGCAGTACTTC.